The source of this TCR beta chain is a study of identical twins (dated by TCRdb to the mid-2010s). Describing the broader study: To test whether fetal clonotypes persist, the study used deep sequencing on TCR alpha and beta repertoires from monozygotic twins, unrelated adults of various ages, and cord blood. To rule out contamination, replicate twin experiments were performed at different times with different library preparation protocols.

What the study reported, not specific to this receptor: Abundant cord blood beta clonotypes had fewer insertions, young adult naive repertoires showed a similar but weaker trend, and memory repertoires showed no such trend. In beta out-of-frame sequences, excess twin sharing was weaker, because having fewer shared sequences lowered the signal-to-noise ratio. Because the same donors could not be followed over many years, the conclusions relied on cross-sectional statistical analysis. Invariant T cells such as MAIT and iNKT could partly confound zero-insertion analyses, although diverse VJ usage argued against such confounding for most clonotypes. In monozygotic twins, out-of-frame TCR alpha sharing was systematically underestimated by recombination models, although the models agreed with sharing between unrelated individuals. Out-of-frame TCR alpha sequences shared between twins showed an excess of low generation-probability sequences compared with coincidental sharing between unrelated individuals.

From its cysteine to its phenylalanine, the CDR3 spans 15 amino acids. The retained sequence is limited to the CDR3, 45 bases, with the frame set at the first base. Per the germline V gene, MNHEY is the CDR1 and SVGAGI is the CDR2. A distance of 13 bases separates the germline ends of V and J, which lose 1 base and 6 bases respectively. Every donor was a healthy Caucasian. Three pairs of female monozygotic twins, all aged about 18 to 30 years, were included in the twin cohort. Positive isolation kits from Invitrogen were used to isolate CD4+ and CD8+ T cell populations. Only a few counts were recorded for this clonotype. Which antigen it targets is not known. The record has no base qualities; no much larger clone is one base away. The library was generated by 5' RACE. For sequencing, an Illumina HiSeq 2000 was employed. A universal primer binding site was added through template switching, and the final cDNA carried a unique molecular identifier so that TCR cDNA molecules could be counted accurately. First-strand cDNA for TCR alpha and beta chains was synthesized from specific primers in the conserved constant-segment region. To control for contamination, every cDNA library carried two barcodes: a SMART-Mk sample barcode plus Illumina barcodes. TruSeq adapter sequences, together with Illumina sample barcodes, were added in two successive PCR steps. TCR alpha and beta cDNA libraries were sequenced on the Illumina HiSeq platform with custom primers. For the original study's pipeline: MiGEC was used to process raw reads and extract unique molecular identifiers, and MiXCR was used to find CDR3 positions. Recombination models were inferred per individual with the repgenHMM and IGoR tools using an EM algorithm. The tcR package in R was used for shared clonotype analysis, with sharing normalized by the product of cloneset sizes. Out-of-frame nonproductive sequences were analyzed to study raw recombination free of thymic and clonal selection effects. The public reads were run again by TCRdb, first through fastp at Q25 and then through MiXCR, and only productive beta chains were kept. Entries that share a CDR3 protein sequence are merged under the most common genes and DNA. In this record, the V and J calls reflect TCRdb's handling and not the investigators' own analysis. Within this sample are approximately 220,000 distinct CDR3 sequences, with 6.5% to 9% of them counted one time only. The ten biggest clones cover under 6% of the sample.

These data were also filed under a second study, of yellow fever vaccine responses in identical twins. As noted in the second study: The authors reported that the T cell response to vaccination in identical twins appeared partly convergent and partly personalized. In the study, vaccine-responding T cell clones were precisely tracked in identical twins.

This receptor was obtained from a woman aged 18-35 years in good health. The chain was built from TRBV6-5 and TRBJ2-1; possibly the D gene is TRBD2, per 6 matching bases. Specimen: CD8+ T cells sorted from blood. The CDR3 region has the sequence CASSYYGGGGNEQFF. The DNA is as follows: TGTGCCAGCAGTTACTATGGGGGAGGAGGCAATGAGCAGTTCTTC.